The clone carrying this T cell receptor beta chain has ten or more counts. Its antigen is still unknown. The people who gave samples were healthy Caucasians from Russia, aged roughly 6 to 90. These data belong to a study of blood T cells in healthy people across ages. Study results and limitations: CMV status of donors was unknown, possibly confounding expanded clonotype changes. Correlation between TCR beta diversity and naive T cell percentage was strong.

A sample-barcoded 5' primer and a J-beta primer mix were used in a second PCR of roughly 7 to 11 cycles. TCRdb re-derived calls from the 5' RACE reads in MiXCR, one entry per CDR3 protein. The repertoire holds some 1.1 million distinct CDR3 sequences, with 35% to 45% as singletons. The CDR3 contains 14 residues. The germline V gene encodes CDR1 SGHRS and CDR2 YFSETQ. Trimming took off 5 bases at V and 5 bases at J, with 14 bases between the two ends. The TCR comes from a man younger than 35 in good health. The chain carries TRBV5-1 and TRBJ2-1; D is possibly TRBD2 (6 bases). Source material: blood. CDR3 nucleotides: TGCGCCAGCAGGAAAATTGCGGGGCACAATGAGCAGTTCTTC. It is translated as CASRKIAGHNEQFF.